This is a list of T cell receptor beta chains from one sample in a study of blood T cell repertoires in COVID-19. Profiling relied on immunoSEQ multiplex PCR, and the TCRdb table lists in-frame clones only, not all of them. The sample yields roughly 250,000 clones, under 85% seen once. What was sequenced was peripheral blood. The receptor set was obtained from a woman in her forties with active or convalescent COVID-19. The CDR3 runs from the conserved cysteine through the conserved F or W. A D gene is named only where the DNA matches it firmly. Clone size, where shown, is once, few, many, or a class for clones that have expanded.

abundance,v_gene,j_gene,d_gene,CDR3aa,CDR3nt
once,TRBV30,TRBJ1-1,TRBD1,CAWSVRQGIWATEAFF,TGTGCCTGGAGTGTCAGACAGGGGATTTGGGCCACTGAAGCTTTCTTT
few,TRBV12-5,TRBJ1-1,TRBD1,CASGTGAGTEAFF,TGTGCTAGTGGGACAGGGGCGGGGACTGAAGCTTTCTTT
.,TRBV7-3,TRBJ2-2,.,CASRIQGTNTGELFF,TGTGCCAGCAGGATCCAGGGGACGAACACCGGGGAGCTGTTTTTT
.,TRBV7-6,TRBJ1-4,TRBD1,CASSLGRDRNEKLFF,TGTGCCAGCAGCTTAGGCCGGGACAGGAATGAAAAACTGTTTTTT
.,TRBV25-1,TRBJ1-6,TRBD1,CASSSVGTGYNSPLHF,TGTGCCAGCAGTAGCGTCGGGACAGGGTATAATTCACCCCTCCACTTT
.,TRBV7-9,TRBJ2-1,.,CASSPHNNEQFF,TGTGCCAGCAGCCCGCACAACAATGAGCAGTTCTTC
.,TRBV7-2,TRBJ1-5,.,CASSFPGGNQPQHF,TGTGCCAGCAGCTTCCCCGGGGGGAATCAGCCCCAGCATTTT
.,TRBV29-1,TRBJ1-5,.,CSVGQANQPQHF,TGCAGCGTTGGACAGGCCAATCAGCCCCAGCATTTT
.,TRBV2,TRBJ2-5,TRBD1,CASSPDRGMETQYF,TGTGCCAGCAGTCCCGACAGGGGGATGGAGACCCAGTACTTC
.,TRBV7-9,TRBJ1-1,.,CASRREGANTEAFF,TGTGCCAGCAGACGCGAGGGAGCGAACACTGAAGCTTTCTTT
.,TRBV6-5,TRBJ1-1,TRBD1,CASRVPGQTNTEAFF,TGTGCCAGCAGGGTACCGGGACAGACTAACACTGAAGCTTTCTTT
.,TRBV6-1,TRBJ2-1,TRBD2,CASSEAVAGVEQFF,TGTGCCAGCAGTGAAGCGGTAGCGGGGGTTGAGCAGTTCTTC
.,TRBV3-1/TRBV3-2,TRBJ2-3,TRBD2,CASSQTGRGLATDTQYF,TGTGCCAGCAGCCAAACCGGCCGGGGACTAGCGACAGATACGCAGTATTTT
.,TRBV3-1/TRBV3-2,TRBJ1-2,TRBD1,CASSQGQYYGYTF,TGTGCCAGCAGCCAGGGACAGTACTATGGCTACACCTTC
.,TRBV6-4,TRBJ2-2,.,CASSARGGANTGELFF,TGTGCCAGCAGCGCTCGAGGGGGTGCGAACACCGGGGAGCTGTTTTTT
.,TRBV5-1,TRBJ2-2,TRBD1,CASSTPGQGRELFF,TGCGCCAGCAGCACACCGGGACAGGGACGGGAGCTGTTTTTT
once,TRBV28,TRBJ1-2,.,CASFFRYGYTF,TGTGCCAGCTTCTTTCGGTATGGCTACACCTTC
.,TRBV28,TRBJ1-2,.,CASSLRVKSGYTF,TGTGCCAGCAGTTTACGGGTCAAGAGTGGCTACACCTTC
.,TRBV30,TRBJ2-7,.,CAWSASYEQYF,TGTGCCTGGAGTGCGTCCTACGAGCAGTACTTC
.,TRBV19,TRBJ1-2,TRBD1,CASSATYRPGQGAYGYTF,TGTGCCAGTAGTGCTACTTACAGACCGGGACAGGGGGCATATGGCTACACCTTC
.,TRBV7-9,TRBJ2-7,.,CASSLAGAVDEQYF,TGTGCCAGCAGCTTAGCGGGGGCCGTGGACGAGCAGTACTTC
.,TRBV18,TRBJ2-3,.,CASSPAGASTDTQYF,TGTGCCAGCTCACCAGCGGGGGCCAGCACAGATACGCAGTATTTT
.,TRBV3-1/TRBV3-2,TRBJ2-5,.,CASSLNPGDQETQYF,TGTGCCAGCAGCCTTAACCCCGGGGACCAAGAGACCCAGTACTTC
few,TRBV5-1,TRBJ1-6,.,CASSRSADPRSPLHF,TGCGCCAGCAGCCGGAGCGCCGACCCCCGTTCACCCCTCCACTTT
few,TRBV30,TRBJ1-3,.,CAWSQIRGIHTIYF,TGTGCCTGGAGCCAAATAAGGGGGATACACACCATATATTTT
.,TRBV5-1,TRBJ1-4,TRBD1,CASRQGPNEKLFF,TGCGCCAGTCGACAGGGGCCAAATGAAAAACTGTTTTTT